The rows below give T cell receptor beta chains drawn from one sample of a study of T cell responses to AZD1222 COVID-19 vaccine. Profiled with immunoSEQ multiplex PCR; TCRdb holds only in-frame clones, not every one. The table lists 40,000 to 55,000 clones, around 90% of them singletons. The source material was peripheral blood, sampled 28 days after the second AZD1222 dose. Source of these receptors: an adult who received the AZD1222 COVID-19 vaccine. Each CDR3 is given with its conserved first and last residue. D genes are given only for firm matches. Part of the rows lack a size; the others show once, few, many or a class for expanded clones.

V	D	size	J	CDR3	DNA
TRBV9	TRBD1	NA	TRBJ2-6	CASSPGGSGANVLTF	TGTGCCAGCAGCCCAGGGGGCTCTGGGGCCAACGTCCTGACTTTC
TRBV9	NA	NA	TRBJ1-5	CASSATWNQPQHF	TGTGCCAGCAGCGCAACGTGGAATCAGCCCCAGCATTTT
TRBV5-1	NA	once	TRBJ1-2	CASSLVAGDGYGYTF	TGCGCCAGCAGCTTGGTTGCAGGGGATGGCTATGGCTACACCTTC
TRBV7-9	TRBD1	NA	TRBJ2-2	CASSLNRGGELFF	TGTGCCAGCAGCTTAAACAGGGGCGGGGAGCTGTTTTTT
TRBV11-2	TRBD2	NA	TRBJ2-1	CASSFTSGKGSNGEQFF	TGTGCCAGCAGCTTTACTAGCGGGAAAGGATCGAATGGTGAGCAGTTCTTC
TRBV24-1	NA	NA	TRBJ2-3	CATSDQDGSSTDTQYF	TGTGCCACCAGTGACCAAGACGGATCTAGCACAGATACGCAGTATTTT
TRBV25-1	NA	NA	TRBJ2-1	CASSEWGNGNEQFF	TGTGCCAGCAGTGAATGGGGTAATGGAAATGAGCAGTTCTTC
TRBV19	NA	NA	TRBJ2-6	CASSIVAGGLSGANVLTF	TGTGCCAGTAGTATAGTGGCAGGGGGACTCTCTGGGGCCAACGTCCTGACTTTC
TRBV14	NA	NA	TRBJ2-1	CASSRDTWTSYNEQFF	TGTGCCAGCAGCCGGGATACTTGGACCTCCTACAATGAGCAGTTCTTC
TRBV12-3/TRBV12-4	NA	NA	TRBJ1-5	CASNAFQGRPQHF	TGTGCCAGCAACGCCTTCCAGGGCCGGCCCCAGCATTTT
TRBV9	NA	NA	TRBJ1-1	CASSAGQMNTEAFF	TGTGCCAGCAGCGCCGGACAGATGAACACTGAAGCTTTCTTT
TRBV6-5	TRBD1	NA	TRBJ1-2	CASSTTGTGLYGYTF	TGTGCCAGCAGTACGACCGGGACAGGGCTTTATGGCTACACCTTC
TRBV9	NA	NA	TRBJ2-1	CASSVDSNSYNEQFF	TGTGCCAGCAGCGTAGACAGTAATTCCTACAATGAGCAGTTCTTC
TRBV3-1/TRBV3-2	NA	NA	TRBJ2-7	CASSQVGSGSYEQYF	TGTGCCAGCAGCCAAGTTGGTAGCGGTTCGTACGAGCAGTACTTC
TRBV30	TRBD1	NA	TRBJ1-5	CAWRDRDNQPQHF	TGTGCCTGGCGGGACAGGGACAATCAGCCCCAGCATTTT
TRBV7-2	NA	NA	TRBJ2-1	CASSLAVGISYNEQFF	TGTGCCAGCAGCTTAGCTGTGGGAATCTCCTACAATGAGCAGTTCTTC
TRBV27	NA	once	TRBJ1-6	CASSLGRGASPLHF	TGTGCCAGCAGTTTAGGACGAGGGGCTTCACCCCTCCACTTT
TRBV7-9	NA	NA	TRBJ1-1	CASIDSGALNTEAFF	TGTGCCAGCATCGATTCGGGGGCCTTGAACACTGAAGCTTTCTTT
TRBV19	NA	NA	TRBJ2-2	CASSIGGNPGELFF	TGTGCCAGTAGTATAGGGGGTAATCCTGGGGAGCTGTTTTTT
TRBV9	NA	NA	TRBJ1-2	CASSVETDNYGYTF	TGTGCCAGCAGCGTAGAGACAGACAACTATGGCTACACCTTC